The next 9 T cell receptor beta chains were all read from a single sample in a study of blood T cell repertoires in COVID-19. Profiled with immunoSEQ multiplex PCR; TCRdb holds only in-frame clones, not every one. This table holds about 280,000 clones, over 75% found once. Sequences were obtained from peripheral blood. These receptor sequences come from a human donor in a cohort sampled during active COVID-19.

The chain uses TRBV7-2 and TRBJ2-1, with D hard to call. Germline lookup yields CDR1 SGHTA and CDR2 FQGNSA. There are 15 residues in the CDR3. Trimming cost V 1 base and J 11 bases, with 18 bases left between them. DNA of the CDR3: TGTGCCAGCAGCTTAGGGATCGACCCCCCGAGGAAGCAGTTCTTC. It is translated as CASSLGIDPPRKQFF.

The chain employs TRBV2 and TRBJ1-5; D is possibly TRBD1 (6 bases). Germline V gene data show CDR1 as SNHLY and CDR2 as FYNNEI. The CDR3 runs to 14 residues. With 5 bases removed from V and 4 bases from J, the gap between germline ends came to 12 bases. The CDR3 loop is CASSLSGVNQPQHF. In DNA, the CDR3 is TGTGCCAGCAGTTTATCAGGGGTTAATCAGCCCCAGCATTTT.

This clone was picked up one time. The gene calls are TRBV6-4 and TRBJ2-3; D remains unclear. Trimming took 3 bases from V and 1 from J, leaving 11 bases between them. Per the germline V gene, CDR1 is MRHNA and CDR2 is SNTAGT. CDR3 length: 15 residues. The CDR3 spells CASSESIVGTDTQYF. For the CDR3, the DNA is TGTGCCAGCAGTGAGAGTATCGTGGGCACAGATACGCAGTATTTT.

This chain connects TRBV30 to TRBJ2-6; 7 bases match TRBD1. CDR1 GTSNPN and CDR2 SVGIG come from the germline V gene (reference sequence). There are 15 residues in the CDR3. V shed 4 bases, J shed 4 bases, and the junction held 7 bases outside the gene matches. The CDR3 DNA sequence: TGTGCCTGGAACCCCGACAGGGCAGGGGCCAACGTCCTGACTTTC. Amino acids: CAWNPDRAGANVLTF.

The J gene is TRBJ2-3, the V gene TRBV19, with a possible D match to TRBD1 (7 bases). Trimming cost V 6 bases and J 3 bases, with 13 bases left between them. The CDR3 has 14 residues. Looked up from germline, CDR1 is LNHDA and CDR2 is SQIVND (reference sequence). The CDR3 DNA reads TGTGCCAGTAGGACAGGGACTCAAACAGATACGCAGTATTTT. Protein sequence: CASRTGTQTDTQYF.

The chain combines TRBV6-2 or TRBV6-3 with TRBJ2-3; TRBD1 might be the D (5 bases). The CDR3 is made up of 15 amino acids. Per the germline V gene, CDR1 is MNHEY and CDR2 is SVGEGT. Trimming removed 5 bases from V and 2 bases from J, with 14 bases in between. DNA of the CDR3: TGTGCCAGCAGTCGACAGAAAACGTACACAGATACGCAGTATTTT. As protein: CASSRQKTYTDTQYF.

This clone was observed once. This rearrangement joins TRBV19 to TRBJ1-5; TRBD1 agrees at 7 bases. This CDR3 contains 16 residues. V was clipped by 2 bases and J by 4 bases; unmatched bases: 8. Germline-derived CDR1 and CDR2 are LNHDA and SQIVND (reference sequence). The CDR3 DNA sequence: TGTGCCAGTAGTATAAAACAGGGGCGAGGGAATCAGCCCCAGCATTTT. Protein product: CASSIKQGRGNQPQHF.

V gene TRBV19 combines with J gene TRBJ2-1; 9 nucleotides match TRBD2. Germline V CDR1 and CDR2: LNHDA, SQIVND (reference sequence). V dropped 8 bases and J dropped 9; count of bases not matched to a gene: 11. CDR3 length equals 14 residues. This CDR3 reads CASRPGTSHTEQFF. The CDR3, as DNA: TGTGCCAGTCGCCCCGGGACTAGCCACACTGAGCAGTTCTTC.

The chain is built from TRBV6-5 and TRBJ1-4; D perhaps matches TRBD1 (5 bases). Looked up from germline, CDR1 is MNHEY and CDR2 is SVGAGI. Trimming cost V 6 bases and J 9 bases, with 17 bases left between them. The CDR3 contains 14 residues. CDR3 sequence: CASSIGAVSQKLFF. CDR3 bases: TGTGCCAGCAGCATTGGGGCAGTGAGCCAAAAACTGTTTTTT.